Sequencing of this TCR beta chain was carried out in a study of spatial heterogeneity in lung cancer. Overall study: A consistent excess of beta-chain over alpha-chain sequences was detected.

About this clonotype itself: What it recognizes is unknown.

Regarding time point: sample taken at primary tumor resection. Whole RNA, isolated from tumor, nontumor lung or frozen PBMC, was sequenced without prior sorting. MiXCR, run by TCRdb on the 5' RACE reads, gives a single entry per CDR3 protein. Of around 95,000 distinct CDR3 sequences in the sample, approximately 4% were seen once. Findings and limits, study-wide: In tumors, expanded intratumoral alpha and beta TCR counts tracked mutation counts.

In germline, CDR1 is SGHVS, CDR2 FQNEAQ. Trimming removed 2 bases at V and 4 bases at J, with 8 bases between. The CDR3 loop spans 14 amino acids. The sequencing used lung tumor tissue, collected at surgery. The J gene is TRBJ1-4, the V gene TRBV7-8, with D hard to call. The clonotype originates from a male donor with early-stage non-small cell lung cancer. The CDR3 reads CASSLRANNEKLFF. CDR3 coding DNA: TGTGCCAGCAGCTTACGGGCCAATAATGAAAAACTGTTTTTT.